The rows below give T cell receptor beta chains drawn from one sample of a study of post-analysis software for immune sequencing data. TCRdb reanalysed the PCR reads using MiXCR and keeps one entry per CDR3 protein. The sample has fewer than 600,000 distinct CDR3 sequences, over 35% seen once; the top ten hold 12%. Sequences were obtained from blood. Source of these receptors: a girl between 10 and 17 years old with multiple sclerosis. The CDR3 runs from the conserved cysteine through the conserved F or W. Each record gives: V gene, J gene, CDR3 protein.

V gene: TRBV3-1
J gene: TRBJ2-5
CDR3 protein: CASSQARSIVPQYF

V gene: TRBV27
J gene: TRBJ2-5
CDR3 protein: CASSPQRGGGKTQYF

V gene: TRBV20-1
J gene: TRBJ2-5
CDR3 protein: CSASGFQETQYF

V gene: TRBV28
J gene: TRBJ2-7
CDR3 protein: CASSLHSTYEQYF

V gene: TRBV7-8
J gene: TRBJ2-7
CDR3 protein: CASSSAWRESDEQYF

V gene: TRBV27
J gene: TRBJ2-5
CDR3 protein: CASSTRGSGGYQETQYF

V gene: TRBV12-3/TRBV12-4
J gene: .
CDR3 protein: CASRNLTLAGGPWETQYF

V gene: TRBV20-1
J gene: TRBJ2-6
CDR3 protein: CSAPSSSGTGGANVLTF

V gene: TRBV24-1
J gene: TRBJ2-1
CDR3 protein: CATSASPTKQFF

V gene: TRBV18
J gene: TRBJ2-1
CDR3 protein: CASSRRNRGNEQFF

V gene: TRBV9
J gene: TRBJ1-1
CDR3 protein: CASSVKGPAFF

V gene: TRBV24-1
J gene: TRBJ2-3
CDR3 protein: CATSDRVREADTQYF

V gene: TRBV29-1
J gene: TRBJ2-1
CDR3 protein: CSVEGRRDIPYNEQFF

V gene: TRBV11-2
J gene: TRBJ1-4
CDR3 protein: CASSLVDRDEKLFF

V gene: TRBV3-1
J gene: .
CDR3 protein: CAAVGGGPAETQYF

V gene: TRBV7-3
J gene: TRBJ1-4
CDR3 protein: CASSSGQGEKLFF